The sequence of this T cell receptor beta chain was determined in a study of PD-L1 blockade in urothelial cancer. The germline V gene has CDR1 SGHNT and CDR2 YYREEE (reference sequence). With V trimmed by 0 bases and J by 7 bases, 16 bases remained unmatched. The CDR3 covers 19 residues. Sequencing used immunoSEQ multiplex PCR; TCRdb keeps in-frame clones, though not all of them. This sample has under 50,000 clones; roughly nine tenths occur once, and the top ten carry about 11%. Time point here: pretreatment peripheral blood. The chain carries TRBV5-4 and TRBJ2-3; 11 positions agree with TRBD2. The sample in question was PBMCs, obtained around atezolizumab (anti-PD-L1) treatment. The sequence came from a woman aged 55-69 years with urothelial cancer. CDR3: CASSLAASGRRDGVYTQYF. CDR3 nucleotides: TGTGCCAGCAGCTTGGCGGCTAGCGGGAGGCGAGATGGTGTATATACGCAGTATTTT.